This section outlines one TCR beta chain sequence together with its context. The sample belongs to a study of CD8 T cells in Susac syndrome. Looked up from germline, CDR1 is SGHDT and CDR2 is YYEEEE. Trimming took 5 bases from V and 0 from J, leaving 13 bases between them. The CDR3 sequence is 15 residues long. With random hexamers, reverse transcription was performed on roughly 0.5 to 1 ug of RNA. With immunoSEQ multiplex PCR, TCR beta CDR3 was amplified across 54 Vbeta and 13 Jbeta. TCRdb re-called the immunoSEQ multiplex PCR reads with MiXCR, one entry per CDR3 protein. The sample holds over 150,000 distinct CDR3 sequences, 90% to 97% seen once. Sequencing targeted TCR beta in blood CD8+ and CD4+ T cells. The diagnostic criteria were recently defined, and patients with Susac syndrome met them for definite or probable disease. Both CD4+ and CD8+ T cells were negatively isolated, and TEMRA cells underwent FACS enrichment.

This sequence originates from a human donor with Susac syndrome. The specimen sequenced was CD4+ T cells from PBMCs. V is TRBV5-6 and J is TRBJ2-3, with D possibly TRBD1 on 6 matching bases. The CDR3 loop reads CASRQGTSSTDTQYF. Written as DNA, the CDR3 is TGTGCCAGCAGACAGGGAACCTCTAGCACAGATACGCAGTATTTT.